The rows below give T cell receptor beta chains drawn from one sample of a study of spatial heterogeneity in lung cancer. Each CDR3 protein gets one entry after TCRdb re-called the 5' RACE reads with MiXCR. The table records about 40,000 distinct CDR3 sequences, roughly 5% of them present only once. The sequencing used PBMCs, collected at surgery. The source is a female donor with early-stage non-small cell lung cancer. The CDR3 runs from the conserved cysteine through the conserved F or W. The order of the fields is D gene, V gene, J gene, CDR3 protein. D genes are given only for firm matches.

>.|TRBV25-1|TRBJ1-1
CASSAPGSGTEAFF
>.|TRBV12-3/TRBV12-4|TRBJ1-1
CASSPVGAGGEAFF
>.|TRBV6-5|TRBJ1-1
CASTRNGGLATEAFF
>.|TRBV5-1|TRBJ2-5
CATTLGERETQYF
>.|TRBV2|TRBJ1-1
CASSEAELNTEAFF
>.|TRBV5-4|TRBJ2-3
CASSRAYRDRDRDTQYF
>.|TRBV2|TRBJ1-1
CASMIQVLLAEAFF
>TRBD1|TRBV12-3/TRBV12-4|TRBJ2-5
CASSLIVTGGAETQYF
>.|TRBV4-1|TRBJ1-5
CASSQEGGQPQHF
>TRBD2|TRBV20-1|TRBJ2-3
CSAERGGRGDTQYF
>.|TRBV27|TRBJ2-3
CASTYSNSRTDTQYF
>TRBD1|TRBV5-4|TRBJ2-5
CASSPQGGQETQYF
>.|TRBV14|TRBJ1-1
CASSHKQGGTEAFF
>TRBD2|TRBV7-2|TRBJ2-1
CASSPPWGGYNEQFF
>.|TRBV5-1|TRBJ2-2
CASSVRTGNTGELFF
>TRBD1|TRBV12-3/TRBV12-4|TRBJ1-5
CASSPGTGAVNQPQHF
>TRBD2|TRBV4-3|TRBJ2-2
CASSQVIQRGTTGELFF
>.|TRBV4-1|TRBJ1-3
CASSQALRRGSGNTIYF
>TRBD1|TRBV28|TRBJ2-3
CASSLGATGAADTQYF
>.|TRBV28|TRBJ1-1
CANSSFLQRGENTEAFF
>.|TRBV7-2|TRBJ2-7
CASSLEPNLSYEQYF
>.|TRBV5-1|TRBJ2-3
CASSFSLQGPSTDTQYF
>TRBD1|TRBV19|TRBJ2-3
CASSIRDRGGDTQYF
>TRBD2|TRBV28|TRBJ2-1
CASSLGTSGGAGEQFF
>TRBD2|TRBV5-1|TRBJ2-1
CASRKGLAGTLGDNEQFF
>TRBD2|TRBV28|TRBJ2-3
CAHGGVGDMQYF
>.|TRBV20-1|TRBJ1-1
CSASRQATEAFF
>.|TRBV4-1|TRBJ2-5
CASSQGWGSLQTQYF
>.|TRBV20-1|TRBJ2-3
CSARPFSGKVDTQYF
>.|TRBV12-3/TRBV12-4|TRBJ2-2
CASTTGVQVNTGELFF
>.|TRBV29-1|TRBJ1-1
CSVGKGTATEAFF
>.|TRBV5-1|TRBJ2-1
CASSLGLRQFF
>.|TRBV28|TRBJ1-1
CASKRSGAGTEAFF
>.|TRBV13|TRBJ2-7
CASSLGRYSYEQYF
>.|TRBV7-2|TRBJ2-7
CASSFGGRKSYEQYF
>.|TRBV9|TRBJ2-2
CASSAGTANTGELFF
>TRBD1|TRBV7-9|TRBJ2-7
CASSTRTGGYEQYF
>TRBD1|TRBV20-1|TRBJ1-2
CSAREGTGGGYGYTF
>.|TRBV13|TRBJ2-1
CASSRMNEQFF
>.|TRBV21-1|TRBJ2-7
CASSKYSVPTIYEQYF
>.|TRBV15|TRBJ1-2
CATSAGERYGYTF
>.|TRBV13|TRBJ1-2
CASSLEEGVRVTNDGYTF
>.|TRBV2|TRBJ1-1
CASSLGRSGGNTEAFF
>TRBD1|TRBV29-1|TRBJ1-2
CSGTWTGSGYTF
>.|TRBV10-3|TRBJ1-1
CAISESGGLDTEAFF
>TRBD2|TRBV7-9|TRBJ2-1
CASSRGLAGIYNEQFF
>.|TRBV7-6|TRBJ2-3
CASSLNPGGNTDTQYF
>.|TRBV19|TRBJ2-1
CASSLDSYNEQFF
>.|TRBV9|TRBJ1-1
CASSAATNTEAFF
>.|TRBV7-9|TRBJ2-1
CASRGRGNEQFF